These T cell receptor beta chains were read from a single sample in a study of human T cells and chemical hapten exposure. TCRdb ran MiXCR on the RACE reads and lists one entry per CDR3 protein. The sample contains around 80,000 distinct CDR3 sequences, 8.6% of which appear only once. The sequenced sample consisted of whole blood. Receptor source: a male donor in good health. Some clones in this sample may be carry-over from other donors' samples. Both conserved end residues are part of each CDR3. The order of the fields is J gene, V gene, D gene, clone size, CDR3 DNA, CDR3 protein. The D gene is left open where the match is weak. Some rows mark clone size as missing; the rest say once, few, many or name a class of expanded clone.

TRBJ2-7 | TRBV27 | TRBD1 | - | TGTGCCAGCAACAGAGGGACAGGGGGCAGCTCCTACGAGCAGTACTTC | CASNRGTGGSSYEQYF
TRBJ1-2 | TRBV12-3/TRBV12-4 | - | - | TGTGCCAGCAGTTATTTCATTCTCTCTGACTATGGCTACACCTTC | CASSYFILSDYGYTF
TRBJ2-7 | TRBV12-3/TRBV12-4 | - | few | TGTGCCAGCAGTTTCTATTACGAGCAGTACTTC | CASSFYYEQYF
TRBJ2-5 | TRBV7-9 | - | - | TGTGCCAGCAGCTTAACGACCGGGACCGCGAGGGGAGAGACCCAGTACTTC | CASSLTTGTARGETQYF
TRBJ2-1 | TRBV20-1 | - | many | TGCAGCGCCGCGGTATCGGGAGAGCAGTTCTTC | CSAAVSGEQFF
TRBJ2-7 | TRBV6-2/TRBV6-3 | TRBD2 | many | TGTGCCAGCAGTTACTCTGCGGGAGTATCCGAGCAGTACTTC | CASSYSAGVSEQYF
TRBJ2-3 | TRBV27 | - | - | TGTGCCAGCAACTTTGGGGGGTTGACAGATACGCAGTATTTT | CASNFGGLTDTQYF
TRBJ1-4 | TRBV2 | - | few | TGTGCCAGCAGGGAGGGGAATAATGAAAAACTGTTTTTT | CASREGNNEKLFF
TRBJ2-1 | TRBV5-1 | - | - | TGCGCCAGCAGCTTGCCCGGGTCCCTTGAGCAGTTCTTC | CASSLPGSLEQFF
TRBJ2-3 | TRBV12-3/TRBV12-4 | TRBD2 | few | TGTGCCAGCATCCCTTCGACTAGCGGGTGGGGGACAGATACGCAGTATTTT | CASIPSTSGWGTDTQYF
TRBJ2-3 | TRBV12-3/TRBV12-4 | TRBD2 | few | TGTGCCAGCAGTTTTTATTTTATCGCTGGGACTAGCGGGGGTTCGGATACGCAGTATTTT | CASSFYFIAGTSGGSDTQYF
TRBJ1-5 | TRBV27 | - | - | TGTGTCAGCGGAACAGGGTCGGGCCAGCCCCAGCATTTT | CVSGTGSGQPQHF
TRBJ2-3 | TRBV5-1 | TRBD1 | - | TGCGCCAGCAGCTTGTATGGGACAGGGGGCACAGATACGCAGTATTTT | CASSLYGTGGTDTQYF
TRBJ1-5 | TRBV12-3/TRBV12-4 | - | few | TGTGCCAGCAGCCTAGGGGAAAAGCGTCAGCCCCAGCATTTT | CASSLGEKRQPQHF
TRBJ1-1 | TRBV7-9 | - | many | TGTGCCAGCAGCTTGATCCGAGAGAACACTGAAGCTTTCTTT | CASSLIRENTEAFF
TRBJ1-6 | TRBV3-1 | - | - | TGTGCCAGCAGCCAATTGCGTAGGGGTTGGTCACCCCTCCACTTT | CASSQLRRGWSPLHF
TRBJ2-7 | TRBV20-1 | - | many | TGCGGAGGGGTGACTAGCTCCTACGAGCAGTACTTC | CGGVTSSYEQYF
TRBJ2-7 | TRBV7-9 | TRBD1 | many | TGTGCCAGCAGCTCGACGGGACAGGGTATCCAGTACTTC | CASSSTGQGIQYF
TRBJ1-1 | TRBV10-2 | - | - | TGCGCCAGCAGTGAGACAGCGAACACTGAAGCTTTCTTT | CASSETANTEAFF
TRBJ1-1 | TRBV21-1 | - | few | TGTGCCAGCAGCAAAGCTGGCAGGGAGGCCTCTGAAGCTTTCTTT | CASSKAGREASEAFF
TRBJ1-2 | TRBV4-1 | TRBD1 | few | TGCGCCAGCAGCCACCAAACCGGGACAGGGAAGAGTGGCTACACCTTC | CASSHQTGTGKSGYTF
TRBJ1-1 | TRBV9 | TRBD1 | - | TGTGCCAGCAGCCCAAGCGGACAGGTGAACACTGAAGCTTTCTTT | CASSPSGQVNTEAFF
TRBJ2-3 | TRBV14 | - | - | TGTGCCAGCAGCCCAGGTCTGGGCGAGGATACGCAGTATTTT | CASSPGLGEDTQYF
TRBJ1-4 | TRBV7-2 | - | many | TGTGCCAGCAGCCCGCGACAGATTAATGAAAAACTGTTTTTT | CASSPRQINEKLFF
TRBJ1-6 | TRBV7-6 | TRBD1 | - | TGTGCCAGCAGCTTAAGGCCCCGGACAGGGGAGAATTCACCCCTCCACTTT | CASSLRPRTGENSPLHF
TRBJ1-5 | TRBV20-1 | TRBD1 | many | TGCAGTGCTAGGACAGGGGGGGAATGGCAGCCCCAGCATTTT | CSARTGGEWQPQHF
TRBJ2-7 | TRBV7-9 | - | few | TGTGCCAGCAGCTTAGCAACGCGCGAGCAGTACTTC | CASSLATREQYF
TRBJ2-7 | TRBV6-1 | TRBD2 | - | TGTGCCAGCAGTGACCGGGAGGGCCCTCACGAGCAGTACTTC | CASSDREGPHEQYF
TRBJ1-5 | TRBV27 | - | many | TGTGCCAGCAGTTTAGGATCTAGCAATCAGCCCCAGCATTTT | CASSLGSSNQPQHF
TRBJ2-3 | TRBV7-9 | - | few | TGTGCCAGCAGCTCCGGGACTCCCGGTTCGGATACGCAGTATTTT | CASSSGTPGSDTQYF
TRBJ2-7 | TRBV7-9 | - | few | TGTGCCAGCAGGGATTGGGGGAGGAACGAGCAGTACTTC | CASRDWGRNEQYF
TRBJ2-3 | TRBV4-1 | - | - | TGCGCCAGCAGCCAAGATTGGAGTGTCGCAGATACGCAGTATTTT | CASSQDWSVADTQYF
TRBJ2-3 | TRBV5-5 | - | - | TGTGCCAGCAGCTTGTGGCAGGGGGGTGAAGATACGCAGTATTTT | CASSLWQGGEDTQYF
TRBJ2-7 | TRBV6-6 | TRBD2 | few | TGTGCCAGCACCCGAACTAGCGATTACGAGCAGTACTTC | CASTRTSDYEQYF
TRBJ1-1 | TRBV24-1 | - | - | TGTGCCACCAGTGTGCCGGGGGAGCCTGAAGCTTTCTTT | CATSVPGEPEAFF
TRBJ1-2 | TRBV6-6 | TRBD1 | - | TGTGCCAGCAGTACACGTTTGGGGACAGATGGCTACACCTTC | CASSTRLGTDGYTF